The entry below gives a single T cell receptor (beta chain) sequence along with its context. V was trimmed by 6 bases and J by 0 bases, leaving 15 bases between them. Looked up from germline, CDR1 is MNHEY and CDR2 is SVGAGI. The CDR3 covers 16 residues. TCRdb analysed the 5' RACE reads with MiXCR anew, one entry per CDR3 protein. In the table there are 130,000 to 150,000 distinct CDR3 sequences, around 21% of which are singletons. These data originate in a study of T-cell memory formation after mild COVID-19. The clonotype comes from an adult woman who had mild COVID-19 (a few samples of this study predate the infection). Cell type and time point are not known. The V and J genes are TRBV6-5 and TRBJ2-1, with D possibly TRBD1 on 6 matching bases. The sample comprised PBMCs or a T cell subset sorted from them (not recorded which). The CDR3 loop reads CASRRGGWSSYNEQFF. The CDR3 coding sequence is TGTGCCAGCAGAAGAGGGGGATGGAGCTCCTACAATGAGCAGTTCTTC.